The 5 T cell receptor beta chains below were found in one sample sequenced in a study of CD8 T cells in Susac syndrome. It was with random hexamers that 0.5 to 1 ug RNA was reverse transcribed. MiXCR was run by TCRdb on the immunoSEQ multiplex PCR reads, yielding one entry per CDR3 protein. The repertoire has around 140,000 distinct CDR3 sequences, 95% of them found once; the top ten carry 0.13% to 0.15%. Sequences were obtained from CD4+ T cells from PBMCs. All receptors derive from a human donor with Susac syndrome.

The chain is built from TRBV7-9 and TRBJ2-6; the D is unclear. Germline loops: CDR1 SEHNR, CDR2 FQNEAQ (reference sequence). CDR3 size: 15 residues. V lost 3 bases and J 1 base, leaving 7 bases between the germline ends. This chain's CDR3 is CASSFLGSGANVLTF. The CDR3 bases are TGTGCCAGCAGCTTTCTGGGTTCTGGGGCCAACGTCCTGACTTTC.

The V gene is TRBV20-1, the J gene TRBJ2-2; D is possibly TRBD1 (6 bases). This CDR3 has 15 residues. Germline V lookup: CDR1 DFQATT, CDR2 SNEGSKA (reference sequence). The V end was cut by 3 bases, the J end by 0 bases, with 11 bases between. The CDR3 sequence: CSARMDSTNTGELFF. CDR3 DNA: TGCAGTGCTAGGATGGACAGCACGAACACCGGGGAGCTGTTTTTT.

The rearrangement uses TRBV29-1 and TRBJ1-2; D remains unclear. The V and J ends lost 4 bases and 5 bases respectively, with 11 bases between them. The CDR3 runs 12 residues. Germline V lookup: CDR1 SQVTM, CDR2 ANQGSEA. CDR3 sequence reads: CSVVRRPYGYTF. CDR3 DNA: TGCAGCGTTGTAAGGAGGCCATATGGCTACACCTTC. The full variable domain, its missing parts supplied by reference TRBV29-1 and TRBJ1-2, is SAVISQKPSRDICQRGTSLTIQCQVDSQVTMMFWYRQQPGQSLTLIATANQGSEATYESGFVIDKFPISRPNLTFSTLTVSNMSPEDSSIYLCSVVRRPYGYTFGSGTRLTVV.

This clonotype appeared a single time. The V gene is TRBV5-4, the J gene TRBJ2-3; D not resolved. The germline CDR1 and CDR2 sequences are SGHNT and YYREEE (reference sequence). This CDR3 has 12 residues. V lost 0 bases and J 9 bases, leaving 8 bases between the germline ends. This chain's CDR3 is CASSLDSQTQYF. DNA of the CDR3: TGTGCCAGCAGCTTGGATTCACAGACGCAGTATTTT. Full variable domain (rest looked up from reference TRBV5-4 and TRBJ2-3): ETGVTQSPTHLIKTRGQQVTLRCSSQSGHNTVSWYQQALGQGPQFIFQYYREEENGRGNFPPRFSGLQFPNYSSELNVNALELDDSALYLCASSLDSQTQYFGPGTRLTVL.

The chain employs TRBV11-1 and TRBJ2-5; the D is unclear. Looked up from germline, CDR1 is SGHAT and CDR2 is FQDESV (reference sequence). The CDR3 totals 13 residues. The V end was cut by 2 bases, the J end by 3 bases, with 7 bases between. CDR3 DNA: TGTGCCAGCAGCTTACCGTCTAAAGAGACCCAGTACTTC. Translating gives CASSLPSKETQYF. The full variable domain, completed using reference TRBV11-1 and TRBJ2-5, is EAEVAQSPRYKITEKSQAVAFWCDPISGHATLYWYRQILGQGPELLVQFQDESVVDDSQLPKDRFSAERLKGVDSTLKIQPAELGDSAMYLCASSLPSKETQYFGPGTRLLVL.